This TCR beta chain was sequenced in a study of identifying expanded T cells in peripheral blood. Study-wide results and limits: Across healthy donors, higher total template counts meant significantly greater roughly 2-week count variance. Differentially abundant clones: roughly 1.2 between replicates, roughly 16 at 2 to 3 weeks, less than 20 at four.

Comments on this clone: Its antigen is unknown.

No infections or other immune events were documented during collection. CDR1 is SNHLY, CDR2 FYNNEI, per germline. V lost 1 base to trimming and J lost 3 bases, with 10 bases between them. The CDR3 contains 14 residues. Only in-frame clones appear in the TCRdb table, and some are missing; sequencing was by immunoSEQ multiplex PCR. The sample includes about 100,000 clones, roughly 85% of them seen just once. This chain joins TRBV2 and TRBJ2-7, with D maybe TRBD2 (6 bases). This receptor was obtained from a person aged 18 to 75 in good health. The specimen sequenced was blood. The chain's CDR3 is CASSEGGVGYEQYF. CDR3 bases: TGTGCCAGCAGTGAAGGCGGGGTCGGCTACGAGCAGTACTTC.